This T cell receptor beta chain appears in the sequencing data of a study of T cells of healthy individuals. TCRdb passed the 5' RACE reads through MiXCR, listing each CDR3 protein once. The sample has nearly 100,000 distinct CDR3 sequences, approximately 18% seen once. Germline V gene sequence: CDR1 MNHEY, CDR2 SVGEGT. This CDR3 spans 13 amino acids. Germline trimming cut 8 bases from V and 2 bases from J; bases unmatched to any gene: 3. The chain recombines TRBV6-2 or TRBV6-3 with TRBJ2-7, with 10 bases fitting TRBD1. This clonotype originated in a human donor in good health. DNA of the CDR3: TGTGCCAGCGGGACAGGGGAGGCCTACGAGCAGTACTTC. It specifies CASGTGEAYEQYF.